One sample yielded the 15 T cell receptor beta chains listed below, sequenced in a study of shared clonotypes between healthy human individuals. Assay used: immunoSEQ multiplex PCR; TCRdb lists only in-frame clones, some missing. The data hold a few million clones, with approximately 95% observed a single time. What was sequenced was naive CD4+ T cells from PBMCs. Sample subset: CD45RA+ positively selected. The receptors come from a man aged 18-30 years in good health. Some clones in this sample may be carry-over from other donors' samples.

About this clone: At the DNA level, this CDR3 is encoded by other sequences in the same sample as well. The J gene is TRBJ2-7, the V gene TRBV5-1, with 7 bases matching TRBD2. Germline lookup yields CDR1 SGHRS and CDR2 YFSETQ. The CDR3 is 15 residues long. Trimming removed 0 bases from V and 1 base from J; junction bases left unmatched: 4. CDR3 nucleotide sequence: TGCGCCAGCAGCTTGGGAGGGCGGGAGTCCTACGAGCAGTACTTC. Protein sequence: CASSLGGRESYEQYF.

CDR3 sequence: CASSLRTEYNEQFF. CDR3 in DNA: TGTGCCAGCAGTTTACGGACAGAGTACAATGAGCAGTTCTTC. The chain combines TRBV27 with TRBJ2-1; the D gene is possibly TRBD1 (6 bases). CDR1 is MNHEY and CDR2 is SMNVEV in the germline V gene (reference sequence). The V end was cut by 2 bases, the J end by 4 bases, with 9 bases between. CDR3 length: 14 amino acids.

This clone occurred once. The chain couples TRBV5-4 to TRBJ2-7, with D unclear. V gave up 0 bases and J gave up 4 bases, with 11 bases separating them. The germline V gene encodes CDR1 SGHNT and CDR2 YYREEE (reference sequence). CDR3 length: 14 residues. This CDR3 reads CASSLAIGLYEQYF. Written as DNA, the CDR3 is TGTGCCAGCAGCTTGGCCATAGGGCTATACGAGCAGTACTTC.

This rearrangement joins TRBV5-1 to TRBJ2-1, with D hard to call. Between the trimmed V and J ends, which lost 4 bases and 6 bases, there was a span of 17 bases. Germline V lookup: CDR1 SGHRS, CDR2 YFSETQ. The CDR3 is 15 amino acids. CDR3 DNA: TGCGCCAGCAGCCCAAGACTCGCCCCGGGCAATGAGCAGTTCTTC. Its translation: CASSPRLAPGNEQFF. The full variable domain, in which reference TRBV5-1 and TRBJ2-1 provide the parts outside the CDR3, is KAGVTQTPRYLIKTRGQQVTLSCSPISGHRSVSWYQQTPGQGLQFLFEYFSETQRNKGNFPGRFSGRQFSNSRSEMNVSTLELGDSALYLCASSPRLAPGNEQFFGPGTRLTVL.

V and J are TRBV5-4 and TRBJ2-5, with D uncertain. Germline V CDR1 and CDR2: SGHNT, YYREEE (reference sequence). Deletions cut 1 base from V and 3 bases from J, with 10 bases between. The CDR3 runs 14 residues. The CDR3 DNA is TGTGCCAGCAGCTTGTCTCGTGATGAAGAGACCCAGTACTTC. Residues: CASSLSRDEETQYF.

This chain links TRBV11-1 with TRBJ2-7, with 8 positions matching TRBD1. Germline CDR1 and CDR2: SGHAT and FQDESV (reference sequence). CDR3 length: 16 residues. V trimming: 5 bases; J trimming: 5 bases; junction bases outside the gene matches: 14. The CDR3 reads CASSGGGWDRTNEQYF. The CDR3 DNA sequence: TGTGCCAGCAGCGGAGGTGGTTGGGACAGGACCAACGAGCAGTACTTC.

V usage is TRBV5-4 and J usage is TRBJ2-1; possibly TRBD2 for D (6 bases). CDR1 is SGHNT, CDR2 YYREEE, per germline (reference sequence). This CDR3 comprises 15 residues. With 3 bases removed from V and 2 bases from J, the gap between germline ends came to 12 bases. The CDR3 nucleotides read TGTGCCAGCAGCTCCGCTAGCGCCACCTACAATGAGCAGTTCTTC. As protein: CASSSASATYNEQFF.

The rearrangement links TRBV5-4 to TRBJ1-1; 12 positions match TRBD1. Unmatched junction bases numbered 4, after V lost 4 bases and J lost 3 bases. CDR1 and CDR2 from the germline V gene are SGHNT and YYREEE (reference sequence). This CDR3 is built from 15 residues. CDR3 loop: CASSTRDRGHTEAFF. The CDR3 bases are TGTGCCAGCAGCACCCGGGACAGGGGGCACACTGAAGCTTTCTTT.

DNA for the CDR3: TGTGCCAGCAGTCCCGGGGGGTCAATCTCTGGAAACACCATATATTTT. Its protein product is CASSPGGSISGNTIYF. The V call is TRBV7-2, the J call TRBJ1-3; D may be TRBD1 (5 bases). Germline CDR1 is SGHTA and CDR2 is FQGNSA. The CDR3 sequence is 16 residues long. Trimming cost V 6 bases and J 0 bases, with 15 bases left between them. Variable domain in full (rest from reference TRBV7-2 and TRBJ1-3): GAGVSQSPSNKVTEKGKDVELRCDPISGHTALYWYRQSLGQGLEFLIYFQGNSAPDKSGLPSDRFSAERTGGSVSTLTIQRTQQEDSAVYLCASSPGGSISGNTIYFGEGSWLTVV.

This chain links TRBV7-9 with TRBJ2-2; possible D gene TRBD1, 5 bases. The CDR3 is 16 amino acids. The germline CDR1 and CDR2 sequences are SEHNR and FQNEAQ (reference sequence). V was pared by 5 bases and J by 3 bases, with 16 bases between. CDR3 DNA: TGTGCCAGCAGCCCCGCCCTCAGGGTGGACACCGGGGAGCTGTTTTTT. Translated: CASSPALRVDTGELFF.

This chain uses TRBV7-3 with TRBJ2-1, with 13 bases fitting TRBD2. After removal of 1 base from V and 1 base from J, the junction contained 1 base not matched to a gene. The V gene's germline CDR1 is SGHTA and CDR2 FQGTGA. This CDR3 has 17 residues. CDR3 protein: CASSLMGLAGSYNEQFF. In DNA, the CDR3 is TGTGCCAGCAGCTTAATGGGACTAGCGGGATCCTACAATGAGCAGTTCTTC.

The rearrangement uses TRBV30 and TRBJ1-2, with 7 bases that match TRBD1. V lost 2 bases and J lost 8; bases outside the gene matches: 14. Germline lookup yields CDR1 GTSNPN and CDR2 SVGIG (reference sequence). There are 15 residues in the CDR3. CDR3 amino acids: CAWSRGGRSWSGYTF. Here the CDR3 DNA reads TGTGCCTGGAGTCGAGGGGGCCGGAGCTGGTCAGGCTACACCTTC.

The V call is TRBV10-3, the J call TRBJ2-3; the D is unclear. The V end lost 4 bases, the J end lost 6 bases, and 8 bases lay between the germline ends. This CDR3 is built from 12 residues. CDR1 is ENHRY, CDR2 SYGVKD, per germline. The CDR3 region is CAISAPADTQYF. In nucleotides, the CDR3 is TGTGCCATCAGTGCCCCGGCGGATACGCAGTATTTT.

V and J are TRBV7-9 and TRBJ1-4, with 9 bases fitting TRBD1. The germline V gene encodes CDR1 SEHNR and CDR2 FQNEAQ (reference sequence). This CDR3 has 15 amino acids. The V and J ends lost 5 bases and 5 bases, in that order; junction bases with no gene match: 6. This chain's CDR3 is CASSLLTGGNEKLFF. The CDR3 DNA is TGTGCCAGCAGCCTATTGACAGGGGGGAATGAAAAACTGTTTTTT.

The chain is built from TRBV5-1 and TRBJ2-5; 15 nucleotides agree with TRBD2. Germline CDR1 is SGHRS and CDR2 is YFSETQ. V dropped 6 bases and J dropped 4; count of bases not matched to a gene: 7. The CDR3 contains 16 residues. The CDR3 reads CASIRGGLAGGETQYF. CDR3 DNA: TGCGCCAGCATTCGTGGGGGACTAGCGGGAGGAGAGACCCAGTACTTC.